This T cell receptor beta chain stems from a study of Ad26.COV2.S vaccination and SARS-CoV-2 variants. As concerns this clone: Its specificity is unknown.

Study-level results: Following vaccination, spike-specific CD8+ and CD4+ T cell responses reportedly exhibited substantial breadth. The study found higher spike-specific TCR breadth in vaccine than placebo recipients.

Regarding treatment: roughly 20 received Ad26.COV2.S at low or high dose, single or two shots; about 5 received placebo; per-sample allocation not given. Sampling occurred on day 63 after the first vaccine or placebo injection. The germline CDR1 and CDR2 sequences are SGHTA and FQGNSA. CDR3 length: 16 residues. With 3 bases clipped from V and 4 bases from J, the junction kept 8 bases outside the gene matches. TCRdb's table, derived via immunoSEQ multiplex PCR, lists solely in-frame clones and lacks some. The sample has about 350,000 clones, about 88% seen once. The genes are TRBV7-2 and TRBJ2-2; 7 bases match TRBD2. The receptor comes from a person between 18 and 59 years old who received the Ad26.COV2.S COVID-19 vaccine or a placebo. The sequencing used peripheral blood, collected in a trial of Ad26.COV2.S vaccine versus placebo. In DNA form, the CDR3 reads TGTGCCAGCAGCTTCCGCACCGGGACTATCACCGGGGAGCTGTTTTTT. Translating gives CASSFRTGTITGELFF. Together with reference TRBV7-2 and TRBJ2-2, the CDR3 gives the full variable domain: GAGVSQSPSNKVTEKGKDVELRCDPISGHTALYWYRQSLGQGLEFLIYFQGNSAPDKSGLPSDRFSAERTGGSVSTLTIQRTQQEDSAVYLCASSFRTGTITGELFFGEGSRLTVL.